Listed here are 26 T cell receptor beta chains from one sample, sequenced in a study of siplizumab effects on memory and regulatory T cells. Assay used: immunoSEQ multiplex PCR; TCRdb lists only in-frame clones, some missing. The data show about 120,000 clones, approximately 94% seen once. Sequenced: non-Treg CD4+ T cells sorted from blood. The origin of the receptors is a human donor in good health.

V and J are TRBV29-1 and TRBJ1-1; D is uncertain. The V gene lost 6 bases and the J gene lost 0 bases, with 8 bases spanning the gap. Per the germline V gene, CDR1 is SQVTM and CDR2 is ANQGSEA. The CDR3 has 12 residues. The chain's CDR3 is CSVVQVNTEAFF. The DNA for the CDR3 is TGCAGCGTCGTGCAGGTGAACACTGAAGCTTTCTTT.

The chain employs TRBV5-1 and TRBJ2-2; weak D call: TRBD1 (7 bases). CDR1 is SGHRS, CDR2 YFSETQ, per germline. The CDR3 covers 14 residues. V gave up 5 bases and J gave up 6 bases, with 14 bases separating them. For the CDR3, the DNA is TGCGCCAGCAGTCCAGGGGGGAGTGCCGGGGAGCTGTTTTTT. This sequence encodes CASSPGGSAGELFF.

This chain links TRBV9 with TRBJ2-2; D is ambiguous. The CDR3 contains 16 residues. Between the trimmed V and J ends, which lost 0 bases and 3 bases, there was a span of 12 bases. The germline gives CDR1 SGDLS, CDR2 YYNGEE. The CDR3 DNA reads TGTGCCAGCAGCGTAGCTGCGCCCTCGCACACCGGGGAGCTGTTTTTT. It codes for CASSVAAPSHTGELFF.

About this clone itself: A read error may account for a junction end that differs from germline. This rearrangement joins TRBV9 to TRBJ1-1, with 7 bases aligning to TRBD1. The CDR3 is 11 residues long. The germline gives CDR1 SGDLS, CDR2 YYNGEE. The DNA of the CDR3 is TGTGCCAGCAGCGCGGACAGCACAGGGGAATTT. Translating it yields CASSADSTGEF.

Worth noting for this clone: The same CDR3 also results from other DNA sequences found in this sample. CDR3 sequence (DNA): TGTGCCAGCAGCTTAGATCAGGGCGGGTCGAGCTCCTACAATGAGCAGTTCTTC. This codes for CASSLDQGGSSSYNEQFF. The chain is built from TRBV11-3 and TRBJ2-1; TRBD1 or TRBD2 may be the D gene (5 bases each). V shed 0 bases and J shed 0 bases, with 15 bases lying between them. The CDR3 is made up of 18 amino acids. CDR1 is SGHNT and CDR2 is YENEEA in the germline V gene.

The V and J genes are TRBV7-9 and TRBJ2-2; D is undetermined. Trimming removed 6 bases at V and 4 bases at J, with 15 bases between. Germline lookup yields CDR1 SEHNR and CDR2 FQNEAQ (reference sequence). The CDR3 sequence is 15 residues long. This CDR3 is CASSPIQSLTGELFF. The CDR3 coding sequence is TGTGCCAGCAGTCCAATCCAATCCCTCACCGGGGAGCTGTTTTTT.

V gene TRBV5-1 combines with J gene TRBJ2-5, with 9 nucleotides matching TRBD1. Germline trimming cut 4 bases from V and 2 bases from J; bases unmatched to any gene: 3. Germline V lookup: CDR1 SGHRS, CDR2 YFSETQ. The CDR3 consists of 14 residues. CDR3 sequence (DNA): TGCGCCAGCAGCCGGGGGACAGGGCAAGAGACCCAGTACTTC. The encoded protein is CASSRGTGQETQYF.

The chain links TRBV7-6 to TRBJ1-1; weak D call: TRBD1 (5 bases). There are 16 residues in the CDR3. Germline-derived CDR1 and CDR2 are SGHVS and FNYEAQ. V gave up 2 bases and J gave up 0 bases, with 13 bases separating them. CDR3 sequence (DNA): TGTGCCAGCAGCTTATTCGGAGACAGCATGAACACTGAAGCTTTCTTT. Protein: CASSLFGDSMNTEAFF.

This clone was detected only once. The V gene is TRBV7-9, the J gene TRBJ1-1; D ambiguous. This CDR3 is built from 13 residues. The ends were cut back, 0 bases at V and 6 bases at J, with 8 bases in the middle. The V gene's germline CDR1 is SEHNR and CDR2 FQNEAQ (reference sequence). The CDR3 region has the DNA TGTGCCAGCAGCTTAGCGGCCGGGGCTGAAGCTTTCTTT. This translates into CASSLAAGAEAFF.

This chain joins TRBV25-1 and TRBJ2-3; 8 bases are a match to TRBD2. The CDR3 extends over 13 amino acids. Germline CDR1 reads MGHDK; CDR2 reads SYGVNS. V dropped 9 bases and J dropped 6; count of bases not matched to a gene: 8. The CDR3 bases are TGTGCCAGGGGGGCGGGAGGCGGGGATACGCAGTATTTT. Protein sequence: CARGAGGGDTQYF.

The chain combines TRBV10-3 with TRBJ2-5; D is unresolved. The V and J ends lost 4 bases and 5 bases respectively, with 11 bases between them. The CDR3 has 13 amino acids. The germline V gene has CDR1 ENHRY and CDR2 SYGVKD. The CDR3 reads CAISAERAETQYF. The CDR3 DNA reads as TGTGCCATCAGTGCTGAAAGGGCGGAGACCCAGTACTTC.

This clone was found a few times. V is TRBV7-2 and J is TRBJ2-5; the D gene is possibly TRBD1 (6 bases). Germline CDR1 is SGHTA and CDR2 is FQGNSA. This CDR3 region has 13 residues. V shed 5 bases and J shed 2 bases, with 9 bases lying between them. CDR3 DNA sequence: TGTGCCAGCAGCCGCGACAGGCAAGAGACCCAGTACTTC. Its protein is CASSRDRQETQYF.

The genes are TRBV11-1 and TRBJ2-6, with no clear D. Germline CDR1 SGHAT, CDR2 FQDESV (reference sequence). Deletions cut 5 bases from V and 2 bases from J, with 4 bases between. This CDR3 contains 13 residues. The chain's CDR3 is CASSLTGANVLTF. DNA for the CDR3: TGTGCCAGCAGCCTGACTGGGGCCAACGTCCTGACTTTC.

This sequence joins TRBV10-3 and TRBJ1-3, with D possibly matching TRBD1 (5 bases). The CDR3 runs 16 residues. The germline V gene encodes CDR1 ENHRY and CDR2 SYGVKD. Between the trimmed V and J ends, which lost 2 bases and 0 bases, there was a span of 11 bases. Here the CDR3 DNA reads TGTGCCATCAGTGAGCTGGGGGTGAGCTCTGGAAACACCATATATTTT. Protein sequence: CAISELGVSSGNTIYF.

The V call is TRBV7-8, the J call TRBJ2-7, with D possibly being TRBD2 (7 bases). V was trimmed by 1 base and J by 5 bases, leaving 12 bases between them. Germline lookup yields CDR1 SGHVS and CDR2 FQNEAQ. This CDR3 is built from 14 residues. CDR3 sequence: CASSLGRGPDEQYF. DNA for the CDR3: TGTGCCAGCAGCTTAGGGCGGGGGCCCGACGAGCAGTACTTC.

The V and J genes are TRBV5-1 and TRBJ2-1; TRBD2 matches at 10 bases. Germline V gene data show CDR1 as SGHRS and CDR2 as YFSETQ. This CDR3 has 18 residues. J was trimmed by 1 base and V by 4 bases; bases with no gene match: 11. The CDR3 DNA is TGCGCCAGCAGCCCCAAGGGAACTAGCGGGACATCCTACAATGAGCAGTTCTTC. This codes for CASSPKGTSGTSYNEQFF.

V usage is TRBV4-1 and J usage is TRBJ1-4; D call uncertain. CDR1 MGHRA and CDR2 YSYEKL come from the germline V gene. The length of the CDR3 is 13 residues. V dropped 4 bases and J dropped 7 bases, with 10 bases sitting between them. The CDR3 DNA is TGCGCCAGCAGCCGAAGCCTGTCTGAAAAACTGTTTTTT. Protein product: CASSRSLSEKLFF.

In nucleotides, the CDR3 is TGCAGCGGAGACCGACAGTTAAATGAGCAGTTCTTC. Translation gives CSGDRQLNEQFF. The chain employs TRBV29-1 and TRBJ2-1; D perhaps matches TRBD1 (5 bases). From germline, CDR1 is SQVTM and CDR2 ANQGSEA. The CDR3 is 12 amino acids. V lost 7 bases to trimming and J lost 7 bases, with 14 bases between them.

This clone was observed once. The gene calls are TRBV2 and TRBJ1-5; no definite D call. The CDR3 runs to 14 residues. In germline, CDR1 is SNHLY, CDR2 FYNNEI. The V gene lost 6 bases and the J gene lost 0 bases, with 9 bases spanning the gap. The CDR3 sequence is CASRRRNSNQPQHF. The DNA of the CDR3 is TGTGCCAGCAGACGACGGAATAGCAATCAGCCCCAGCATTTT.

This chain connects TRBV29-1 to TRBJ2-7, with D possibly matching TRBD1 (6 bases). The V end was cut by 3 bases, the J end by 7 bases, with 19 bases between. The germline V gene has CDR1 SQVTM and CDR2 ANQGSEA. There are 14 residues in the CDR3. The DNA of the CDR3 is TGCAGCGTTGACAGGGGATATACTACGTCGGAGCAGTACTTC. It codes for CSVDRGYTTSEQYF.

CDR3 amino acids: CASSTGQGTETQYF. The CDR3 bases are TGTGCCAGCAGTACCGGACAGGGAACAGAGACCCAGTACTTC. V is TRBV7-2 and J is TRBJ2-5; TRBD1 agrees at 8 bases. V lost 6 bases and J lost 4; bases outside the gene matches: 7. The germline V gene encodes CDR1 SGHTA and CDR2 FQGNSA. The CDR3 has 14 amino acids.

The V call is TRBV7-2, the J call TRBJ1-1; 7 bases fit TRBD1. The germline V gene has CDR1 SGHTA and CDR2 FQGNSA. This CDR3 has 14 residues. Unmatched junction bases numbered 4, after V lost 3 bases and J lost 3 bases. CDR3 in DNA: TGTGCCAGCAGCTTCCTCCAGGGGGACACTGAAGCTTTCTTT. Its translation is CASSFLQGDTEAFF.

The chain couples TRBV6-1 to TRBJ1-1, with D unresolved. This CDR3 contains 11 residues. The germline V gene encodes CDR1 MNHNS and CDR2 SASEGT. V lost 2 bases and J 6 bases, leaving 4 bases between the germline ends. The CDR3 loop is CASSEPAEAFF. CDR3 in DNA: TGTGCCAGCAGTGAACCGGCTGAAGCTTTCTTT.

The V and J genes are TRBV27 and TRBJ1-1, with TRBD1 as a possible D gene (6 bases). Germline CDR1 MNHEY, CDR2 SMNVEV (reference sequence). V lost 5 bases, J lost 2 bases, and 15 bases lay in between. The CDR3 is 15 amino acids. CDR3 region: CASSAAPGANTEAFF. In DNA, the CDR3 is TGTGCCAGCAGTGCCGCCCCGGGGGCCAACACTGAAGCTTTCTTT.

This chain joins TRBV20-1 and TRBJ1-1; D possibly corresponds to TRBD1 (5 bases). Germline V gene sequence: CDR1 DFQATT, CDR2 SNEGSKA (reference sequence). The CDR3 covers 11 residues. V was pared by 1 base and J by 6 bases, with 6 bases between. Written as DNA, the CDR3 is TGCAGTGCTAGAGTAGGGGCTGAAGCTTTCTTT. Amino acids: CSARVGAEAFF.

The chain recombines TRBV5-1 with TRBJ2-3, with 14 bases matching TRBD2. V shed 0 bases, J shed 2 bases, and the junction held 5 bases outside the gene matches. The CDR3 is 18 residues long. Germline assignment: CDR1 SGHRS and CDR2 YFSETQ. The CDR3 region is CASSLGTSGGIHTDTQYF. CDR3 DNA: TGCGCCAGCAGCTTGGGGACTAGCGGGGGGATACACACAGATACGCAGTATTTT. The full variable domain, in which reference TRBV5-1 and TRBJ2-3 provide the parts outside the CDR3, is KAGVTQTPRYLIKTRGQQVTLSCSPISGHRSVSWYQQTPGQGLQFLFEYFSETQRNKGNFPGRFSGRQFSNSRSEMNVSTLELGDSALYLCASSLGTSGGIHTDTQYFGPGTRLTVL.